The rows below give T cell receptor beta chains drawn from one sample of a study of beta chain features in type 1 diabetes. Clones were sequenced by immunoSEQ multiplex PCR, and TCRdb holds only the in-frame ones, with some missing. The profile covers hundreds of thousands of clones, with over 9.5% appearing a single time and 0.03% to 0.04% taken by the ten largest. The sequencing sample was made of naive CD4+ T cells from blood. All receptors derive from a woman between 18 and 29 years old in good health. Both conserved end residues are part of each CDR3. D genes are given only for firm matches. The size of a clone is reported for some rows only, either as once, few or many, or as a class for expanded clones.

TRBJ2-5 TRBV27 NA NA 13 TGTGCCAGCAGTTTAGGGGGCCGGGAGACCCAGTACTTC CASSLGGRETQYF
TRBJ1-1 TRBV30 NA NA 14 TGTGCCTGGAGCCGGGGGACGAGGGACACTGAAGCTTTCTTT CAWSRGTRDTEAFF
TRBJ2-7 TRBV12-2 few NA 11 TGTGCGGTAGCGGGAGCAGGCGAGCAGTACTTC CAVAGAGEQYF
TRBJ2-2 TRBV5-1 few NA 14 TGCGCCAGCAGCTTGACAGGGAATACCGGGGAGCTGTTTTTT CASSLTGNTGELFF
TRBJ2-2 TRBV29-1 few NA 15 TGCAGCGTTCGGGGGAGGCTTTCCACACGCGGGGAGCTGTTTTTT CSVRGRLSTRGELFF
TRBJ1-4 TRBV7-9 NA TRBD1 16 TGTGCCAGCAGCACCTCGGGACAGGGGACTAATGAAAAACTGTTTTTT CASSTSGQGTNEKLFF
TRBJ2-1 TRBV19 few NA 15 TGTGCCAGTAGTATTCTAAGCGGCATAAACAATGAGCAGTTCTTC CASSILSGINNEQFF
TRBJ2-5 TRBV7-9 many NA 14 TGTGCCAGCAGCTTGGTTCAGGGTCAAGAGACCCAGTACTTC CASSLVQGQETQYF
TRBJ1-1 TRBV7-9 few NA 13 TGTGCCAGCAGCCTCCAGGGGTCACATGAAGCTTTCTTT CASSLQGSHEAFF
TRBJ2-5 TRBV19 NA TRBD1 14 TGTGCCAGTAGTTCCGGGACAGTACAAGAGACCCAGTACTTC CASSSGTVQETQYF
TRBJ1-1 TRBV5-1 few NA 16 TGCGCCAGCAGTCCTATGACGGGAGTATTGAACACTGAAGCTTTCTTT CASSPMTGVLNTEAFF
TRBJ2-1 TRBV9 few TRBD2 14 TGTGCCAGCAGCGTAGCGGGAGGGGGTAATGAGCAGTTCTTC CASSVAGGGNEQFF
TRBJ1-1 TRBV2 NA TRBD1 14 TGTGCCAGCAGCCGGGACAGGGTTGGCACTGAAGCTTTCTTT CASSRDRVGTEAFF
TRBJ2-5 TRBV7-2 few NA 13 TGTGCCAGCAGCTTCGGCAGGAAAGAGACCCAGTACTTC CASSFGRKETQYF
TRBJ1-6 TRBV27 few NA 15 TGTGCCAGCAGTGAAACAGGGCTGAGAAATTCACCCCTCCACTTT CASSETGLRNSPLHF
TRBJ1-2 TRBV11-2 few TRBD1 15 TGTGCCAGCAGCTGGACAGAGACAGGGGGCTATGGCTACACCTTC CASSWTETGGYGYTF
TRBJ2-1 TRBV5-1 NA TRBD2 17 TGCGCCAGCAGCCAAGGGACTAGCGGGGGGGCGGACAATGAGCAGTTCTTC CASSQGTSGGADNEQFF
TRBJ2-1 TRBV18 few NA 12 TGTGCCAGCTCACCAGAGATGAGTGAGCAGTTCTTC CASSPEMSEQFF
TRBJ1-1 TRBV5-5 few TRBD1 16 TGTGCCAGCAGCTTGATCGGGACAGGGGTGCACACTGAAGCTTTCTTT CASSLIGTGVHTEAFF
TRBJ2-5 TRBV7-6 few TRBD2 17 TGTGCCAGCAGCTTAGCCTTCGGGACTAGCGGACAAGAGACCCAGTACTTC CASSLAFGTSGQETQYF
TRBJ2-1 TRBV9 few NA 15 TGTGCCAGCAGCCCCGTAGCGCTCTCCTACAATGAGCAGTTCTTC CASSPVALSYNEQFF
TRBJ2-5 TRBV28 few NA 13 TGTGCCAGCAGCTCTTACCGAGGGGAGACCCAGTACTTC CASSSYRGETQYF
TRBJ2-5 TRBV11-1 few TRBD1 15 TGTGCCAGCAGCAACCGGGACAGGGTCGGAGAGACCCAGTACTTC CASSNRDRVGETQYF
TRBJ1-4 TRBV2 NA NA 11 TGTGCCAGCACCCAGGATGAAAAACTGTTTTTT CASTQDEKLFF
TRBJ1-2 TRBV2 few NA 15 TGTGCCAGCAGTGAGGTTTATGGAGGGTCCGAAGGCTACACCTTC CASSEVYGGSEGYTF
TRBJ1-4 TRBV30 NA NA 14 TGTGCCTGGGATCGGGACTTTCCCAATGAAAAACTGTTTTTT CAWDRDFPNEKLFF
TRBJ2-3 TRBV19 NA NA 16 TGTGCCAGTAGTAGGCGTGTTGAGACAGGCACAGATACGCAGTATTTT CASSRRVETGTDTQYF
TRBJ2-2 TRBV5-1 once NA 15 TGCGCCAGCAGCTTGGCGACAGCGAACACCGTGGAGCTGTTTTTT CASSLATANTVELFF
TRBJ1-2 TRBV30 many NA 13 TGTGCCTGGAGCCCCAGACGGGTAGCTGGCTACACCTTC CAWSPRRVAGYTF
TRBJ2-5 TRBV5-6 NA NA 15 TGTGCCAGCAGCTTCGGGGGGCGGATCCAAGAGACCCAGTACTTC CASSFGGRIQETQYF
TRBJ1-1 TRBV5-1 NA TRBD1 16 TGCGCCAGCAGCTTGGTGGGACAGGGGGCGCTCACTGAAGCTTTCTTT CASSLVGQGALTEAFF
TRBJ1-2 TRBV2 few TRBD1 14 TGTGCCAGCATACAGGGGGCGCAGAGCTATGGCTACACCTTC CASIQGAQSYGYTF
TRBJ2-7 TRBV15 NA NA 13 TGTGCCACCAGCAGAGGACAGAACTACGAGCAGTACTTC CATSRGQNYEQYF
TRBJ1-2 TRBV9 few NA 13 TGTGCCAGCAGCCAAGGGGGGGGCACTGGCTACACCTTC CASSQGGGTGYTF
TRBJ2-3 TRBV5-4 few TRBD2 16 TGTGCCAGCAGTCCCGGGACTAGCGGGCGCACAGATACGCAGTATTTT CASSPGTSGRTDTQYF
TRBJ2-2 TRBV5-1 few NA 14 TGCGCCAGCAGCTTAACTACAGGGTCCGGGGAGCTGTTTTTT CASSLTTGSGELFF
TRBJ2-1 TRBV12-5 NA TRBD2 17 TGTGCTAGTGGTTTGGTCACTAGCGGGGCGAAGAGACATGAGCAGTTCTTC CASGLVTSGAKRHEQFF
TRBJ1-1 TRBV4-2 few NA 14 TGTGCCAGCAGCCAACTTTGGACTGAACGAAAAGCTTTCTTT CASSQLWTERKAFF
TRBJ1-1 TRBV10-3 NA NA 14 TGTGCCATCAGTGAGTCAGGGGACTTATCGGAAGCTTTCTTT CAISESGDLSEAFF
TRBJ2-7 TRBV7-8 NA TRBD2 15 TGTGCCAGCAGCTTAGGCCAGCGGGAGGGGCACGAGCAGTACTTC CASSLGQREGHEQYF
TRBJ1-3 TRBV6-6 NA NA 13 TGTGCCAGCAGCATCCTACCTGGAAACACCATATATTTT CASSILPGNTIYF